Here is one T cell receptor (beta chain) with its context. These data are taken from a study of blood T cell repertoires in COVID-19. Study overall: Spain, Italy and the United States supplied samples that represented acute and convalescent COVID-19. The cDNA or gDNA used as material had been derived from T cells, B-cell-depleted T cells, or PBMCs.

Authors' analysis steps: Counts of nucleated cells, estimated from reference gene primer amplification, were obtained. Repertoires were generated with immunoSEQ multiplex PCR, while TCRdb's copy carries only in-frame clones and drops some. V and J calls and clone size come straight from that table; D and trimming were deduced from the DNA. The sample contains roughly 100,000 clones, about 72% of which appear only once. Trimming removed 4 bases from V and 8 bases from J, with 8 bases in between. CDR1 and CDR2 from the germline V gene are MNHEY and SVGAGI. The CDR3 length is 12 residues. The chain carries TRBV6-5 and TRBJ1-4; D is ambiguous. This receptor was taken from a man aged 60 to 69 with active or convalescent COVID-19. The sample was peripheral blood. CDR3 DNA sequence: TGTGCCAGCAGTTCCCGGGGAGAAAAACTGTTTTTT. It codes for CASSSRGEKLFF.